Here is one T cell receptor beta chain with its context. Its specific antigen is unknown. The input lacks base qualities; no much larger clone sits a single base away. One collaborating source in Seattle enrolled patients while the patients were actively infected and followed the patients over time throughout the course of disease. Collaborating institutions collected whole blood in K2EDTA tubes following their own protocols. Collaborator samples were shipped for TCRbeta analysis as frozen whole blood, isolated PBMCs, or DNA extracted from either sample type. TCRbeta CDR3 regions were amplified from genomic DNA by means of the immunoSEQ Assay, a bias-controlled multiplex PCR. In the source study's methods: The number of nucleated cells in each sample was estimated by amplification of reference gene primers within the assay. To quantify the absolute abundance of each unique TCRbeta CDR3 rearrangement, sequence reads were collapsed and filtered. For each sample, productive Simpson clonality was calculated as the square root of Simpson's diversity index over productive rearrangements. TCRdb carries this immuneACCESS record with in-frame sequences only. Its versions omit some clonotypes, under half of them owing to an unresolved V gene in the studies checked, with the rest unexplained. From that table come the V and J calls and clone size; the DNA was used to work out D and trimming. The sample table contains some 390,000 clones; only one count was recorded for 70% to 90% of them. Less than 2% of the sample belongs to the ten largest clones.

This entry belongs to a study of blood T cell repertoires in COVID-19 (dated by TCRdb to 2019 to 2021). Regarding the research as a whole: Samples from collaborators originated in the United States, Italy and Spain and spanned both the acute and convalescent phases of COVID-19. The material from the prospective study consisted of cDNA or gDNA derived from T cells, B-cell-depleted T cells, or PBMCs. Subjects who had been exposed to COVID-19, were actively infected with it, or had recovered from it provided the deeply sampled blood TCRbeta repertoires that made up the dataset. A freely available public database, intended as a resource for researchers studying the immune response to SARS-CoV-2, is where the repertoires were released. Samples came from the ongoing ImmuneRACE study (first 160 participants) plus 1,254 subjects from 6 global collaborators. Sample metadata almost always included a de-identified subject ID, COVID-19 status, age in years and sex. Where available, HLA class I and class II types were obtained from metadata supplied by the sample provider rather than from assay-based typing.

The paper as a whole reports these results and caveats: The amount of clinical and demographic metadata varied by source and participant and was provided uncurated.

V is pared back by 7 bases and J by 6 bases, with 16 bases lying between the germline termini. CDR3 length: 13 amino acids, cysteine to phenylalanine. The entry retains the CDR3 DNA only, 39 bases that are in frame from base 1. The germline V gene encodes CDR1 SGDLS and CDR2 YYNGEE. The sequencing sample was made of peripheral blood. The receptor was isolated from a woman in her 40s with COVID-19, enrolled during active disease. Here the chain combines TRBV9 and TRBJ1-2; the D gene is perhaps TRBD1, from 5 matching bases. The CDR3 protein: CASLGWGGNGYTF. The DNA reads as follows: TGTGCCAGCCTAGGTTGGGGGGGAAATGGCTACACCTTC.